The 14 T cell receptor beta chains reported below all come from one sample, sequenced in a study of identifying expanded T cells in peripheral blood. Data came from immunoSEQ multiplex PCR; TCRdb stores just in-frame clones and leaves some out. Here the sample spans 110,000 or so clones, 88% being singletons. The source material was blood. Receptors originate from a person aged 18-70 years in good health.

The chain combines TRBV9 with TRBJ2-7; possible D gene TRBD2, 5 bases. Deletions cut 0 bases from V and 5 bases from J, with 12 bases between. CDR3 length: 14 amino acids. Germline V CDR1 and CDR2: SGDLS, YYNGEE. CDR3 nucleotide sequence: TGTGCCAGCAGCGTAGGTCCAAGTAGCGACGAGCAGTACTTC. Its protein is CASSVGPSSDEQYF.

This clone was seen a few times. V gene TRBV2 combines with J gene TRBJ2-1; D possibly corresponds to TRBD2 (6 bases). Germline V gene data show CDR1 as SNHLY and CDR2 as FYNNEI. V lost 6 bases, J lost 8 bases, and 20 bases lay in between. CDR3 length equals 15 residues. CDR3 residues: CASREWGVFDYEQFF. CDR3 bases: TGTGCCAGCAGAGAATGGGGGGTTTTTGACTATGAGCAGTTCTTC.

V is TRBV30 and J is TRBJ2-3; 8 positions match TRBD2. This CDR3 comprises 15 residues. The ends lost 2 bases at V and 2 bases at J; junction bases unmatched: 6. Germline V gene lookup returns CDR1 GTSNPN and CDR2 SVGIG (reference sequence). The CDR3 DNA reads as TGTGCCTGGAGTATCGGGGGGGGCTTCACAGATACGCAGTATTTT. This encodes CAWSIGGGFTDTQYF.

The rearrangement joins TRBV19 to TRBJ2-7, with 8 bases lining up with TRBD2. The CDR3 has 16 amino acids. Germline CDR1 and CDR2: LNHDA and SQIVND (reference sequence). Germline trimming cut 9 bases from V and 2 bases from J; bases unmatched to any gene: 15. CDR3 sequence reads: CASGPSESGGTYEQYF. CDR3 DNA: TGTGCCAGCGGACCTTCCGAGAGCGGGGGAACCTACGAGCAGTACTTC.

The chain employs TRBV7-2 and TRBJ1-2, with 7 bases matching TRBD1. The CDR3 is 14 residues long. After removal of 6 bases from V and 7 bases from J, the junction contained 11 bases not matched to a gene. CDR1 and CDR2 from the germline V gene are SGHTA and FQGNSA. DNA of the CDR3: TGTGCCAGCAGAGCAGGGGGAGTTCAGTTTGGCTACACCTTC. This sequence encodes CASRAGGVQFGYTF.

This chain links TRBV18 with TRBJ2-3; perhaps TRBD1 as D (6 bases). From germline, CDR1 is KGHSH and CDR2 LQKENI. This CDR3 has 13 amino acids. Deletions cut 5 bases from V and 3 bases from J, with 9 bases between. The CDR3 reads CASSYRDTDTQYF. Written as DNA, the CDR3 is TGTGCCAGCTCATACAGGGATACAGATACGCAGTATTTT.

The chain recombines TRBV7-2 with TRBJ2-5, with TRBD2 as a possible D gene (7 bases). The CDR3 sequence is 13 residues long. Germline V lookup: CDR1 SGHTA, CDR2 FQGNSA. In DNA, the CDR3 is TGTGCTTCTTCGGCGGGGAGGGGGGAGACCCAGTACTTC. Translating it yields CASSAGRGETQYF.

The table lists this clone with a count of one. V usage is TRBV19 and J usage is TRBJ2-3; D is unclear. The CDR3 contains 16 residues. Germline V gene data show CDR1 as LNHDA and CDR2 as SQIVND (reference sequence). The ends were cut back, 3 bases at V and 5 bases at J, with 18 bases in the middle. Here the CDR3 reads CASSIPGMPEGDTQYF. The CDR3, as DNA: TGTGCCAGTAGTATCCCCGGCATGCCGGAAGGAGATACGCAGTATTTT. The full variable domain, its missing parts supplied by reference TRBV19 and TRBJ2-3, is DGGITQSPKYLFRKEGQNVTLSCEQNLNHDAMYWYRQDPGQGLRLIYYSQIVNDFQKGDIAEGYSVSREKKESFPLTVTSAQKNPTAFYLCASSIPGMPEGDTQYFGPGTRLTVL.

This sequence joins TRBV7-2 and TRBJ1-1; the match to TRBD1 covers 9 bases. Germline values: CDR1 SGHTA, CDR2 FQGNSA. The CDR3 covers 15 residues. With 5 bases clipped from V and 8 bases from J, the junction kept 12 bases outside the gene matches. This chain's CDR3 is CASSAKDRGYREAFF. CDR3 DNA: TGTGCCAGCAGCGCCAAGGACAGGGGCTACCGAGAAGCTTTCTTT.

V usage is TRBV2 and J usage is TRBJ1-2; D unclear. With 6 bases removed from V and 6 bases from J, the gap between germline ends came to 11 bases. The CDR3 has 12 amino acids. CDR1 and CDR2 from the germline V gene are SNHLY and FYNNEI. CDR3 sequence: CASSVDVDGYTF. As DNA, the CDR3 is TGTGCCAGCAGCGTAGACGTAGATGGCTACACCTTC. The full variable domain, its missing parts supplied by reference TRBV2 and TRBJ1-2, is EPEVTQTPSHQVTQMGQEVILRCVPISNHLYFYWYRQILGQKVEFLVSFYNNEISEKSEIFDDQFSVERPDGSNFTLKIRSTKLEDSAMYFCASSVDVDGYTFGSGTRLTVV.

The chain has TRBV5-6 and TRBJ2-1; D is unresolved. CDR3 size: 16 residues. V lost 3 bases, J lost 0 bases, and 13 bases lay in between. CDR1 and CDR2 (germline): SGHDT, YYEEEE. CDR3 bases: TGTGCCAGCAGCTACCCCGAGACGAGCTCCTACAATGAGCAGTTCTTC. This gives the protein CASSYPETSSYNEQFF.

The genes are TRBV18 and TRBJ2-1; D unclear. The CDR3 runs 12 residues. Germline V gene sequence: CDR1 KGHSH, CDR2 LQKENI. The V and J ends lost 0 bases and 8 bases respectively, with 5 bases between them. For the CDR3, the DNA is TGTGCCAGCTCACCACCGGCGGATGAGCAGTTCTTC. As protein: CASSPPADEQFF. Together with reference TRBV18 and TRBJ2-1, the CDR3 gives the full variable domain: NAGVMQNPRHLVRRRGQEARLRCSPMKGHSHVYWYRQLPEEGLKFMVYLQKENIIDESGMPKERFSAEFPKEGPSILRIQQVVRGDSAAYFCASSPPADEQFFGPGTRLTVL.

CDR3 sequence (DNA): TGTGCCAGCAGAACCACGGCAGATACGCAGTATTTT. Amino acid sequence: CASRTTADTQYF. V is TRBV7-2 and J is TRBJ2-3, with D unclear. CDR3 size: 12 residues. Looked up from germline, CDR1 is SGHTA and CDR2 is FQGNSA. Trimming removed 6 bases at V and 4 bases at J, with 8 bases between.

The chain combines TRBV5-6 with TRBJ2-1; 10 nucleotides match TRBD1. CDR1 is SGHDT and CDR2 is YYEEEE in the germline V gene. J lost 2 bases, V lost 4 bases, and 9 bases had no gene match. The CDR3 is 17 amino acids. CDR3 amino acids: CASSRGGQGPTYNEQFF. The CDR3 DNA sequence: TGTGCCAGCAGCAGGGGGGGACAGGGGCCTACCTACAATGAGCAGTTCTTC.